The subject of this entry is one TCR beta chain. This clone came up once. The antigen it recognizes is unknown. No much larger clone exists at a distance of one base, and base qualities are not known. This specimen comes from a study of technical replicates of blood from a few donors listed by TCRdb under 2017. The CDR3 numbers 15 residues from cysteine through phenylalanine. The sequence is cut down to CDR3 DNA, 45 bases in frame from base 1. The junction shows trimming of 5 bases on V and 0 bases on J, and the gene matches do not reach 5 bases of it. CDR1 SGDLS and CDR2 YYNGEE were looked up in the germline V gene. The library was generated by the immunoSEQ multiplex PCR assay. In its TCRdb copy, this immuneACCESS table keeps in-frame sequences only and misses some clones. Where compared with another copy, unresolved V genes explain less than half of these, and the others have no known cause. This sample holds 60,000 to 90,000 clones; 85% to 95% were observed only once. The ten largest make up 0.25% of the sample.

The sequencing sample was made of T cells isolated from PBMCs. Recombination joined TRBV9 with TRBJ2-1; 7 nucleotides in the junction match TRBD1. The TCR sequence derives from a human donor in good health. The bases are TGTGCCAGCAGTTTGGGACAGAGCTCCTACAATGAGCAGTTCTTC. Protein translation: CASSLGQSSYNEQFF.